A selection of T cell receptor beta chains follows, all from one sample in a study of regulatory T cells in long-lasting Graves disease. One entry per CDR3 protein results from TCRdb running MiXCR on the multiplex PCR reads. Of about 460,000 distinct CDR3 sequences listed, around a fifth were seen once; the top ten hold roughly 14%. This specimen was peripheral blood mononuclear cells (PBMCs), taken when the disease was refractory, from a patient treated with antithyroid drugs. Source of these receptors: a female donor with Graves disease. CDR3s include the opening cysteine and the closing phenylalanine or tryptophan. The D gene is left open where the match is weak. The size of a clone is reported for some rows only, either as once, few or many, or as a class for expanded clones.

J gene,clone size,D gene,V gene,CDR3 protein,CDR3 DNA
TRBJ2-7,few,-,TRBV20-1,CSASAPSGMTYEQYF,TGCAGTGCTAGCGCCCCCAGCGGAATGACCTACGAGCAGTACTTC
TRBJ2-7,-,TRBD1,TRBV4-1,CASSQGTGTGLKEQYF,TGCGCCAGCAGCCAAGGGACCGGGACAGGGTTGAAGGAGCAGTACTTC
TRBJ2-7,few,-,TRBV7-3,CASSLTGSGYEQYF,TGCGCCAGCAGCTTGACCGGGAGCGGCTACGAGCAGTACTTC
TRBJ1-1,-,-,TRBV19,CASSIRAAGQEAFF,TGTGCCAGTAGTATTCGGGCCGCGGGGCAGGAAGCTTTCTTT
TRBJ2-7,-,TRBD2,TRBV6-2/TRBV6-3,CASSSSGRAAQYF,TGTGCCAGCAGCTCGAGCGGGAGGGCCGCCCAGTACTTC
TRBJ1-1,many,-,TRBV7-2,CASSLFLADVTEAFF,TGTGCCAGCAGCTTATTCCTCGCAGATGTGACTGAAGCTTTCTTT
TRBJ1-1,-,TRBD1,TRBV18,CASSPTGAGTEAFF,TGTGCCAGCTCACCCACAGGGGCCGGGACTGAAGCTTTCTTT
TRBJ2-3,-,TRBD1,TRBV29-1,CSVEDPGTGDTDTQYF,TGCAGCGTTGAAGATCCCGGGACAGGGGACACAGATACGCAGTATTTT
TRBJ1-1,-,-,TRBV6-1,CASNQGMGTEAFF,TGTGCCAGCAACCAGGGGATGGGCACTGAAGCTTTCTTT
TRBJ1-1,few,TRBD1,TRBV13,CASSFLPGTVQNTEAFF,TGTGCCAGCAGCTTCCTGCCCGGGACAGTCCAGAACACTGAAGCTTTCTTT
TRBJ1-1,many,-,TRBV11-2,CASRHTGYAGMNTEAFF,TGTGCCAGCAGACATACAGGGTACGCGGGGATGAACACTGAAGCTTTCTTT
TRBJ2-7,few,-,TRBV28,CASRGPMGYYEQYF,TGTGCCAGCAGGGGACCTATGGGGTACTACGAGCAGTACTTC
TRBJ2-6,-,-,TRBV28,CASSFPTPGANVLTF,TGTGCCAGCAGTTTTCCGACTCCTGGGGCCAACGTCCTGACTTTC
TRBJ1-2,many,TRBD1,TRBV12-3/TRBV12-4,CASSLGQLDYGYTF,TGTGCCAGCAGTTTGGGACAGCTTGACTATGGCTACACCTTC
TRBJ2-5,-,-,TRBV9,CASSARDGQETQYF,TGTGCCAGCAGCGCCCGGGACGGCCAAGAGACCCAGTACTTC
TRBJ1-1,-,-,TRBV20-1,CSARVGAGGTSEAFF,TGCAGTGCTAGAGTTGGGGCCGGTGGGACATCTGAAGCTTTCTTT
TRBJ1-3,few,-,TRBV12-3/TRBV12-4,CASSPRWAGNTIYF,TGTGCCAGCAGCCCCAGGTGGGCGGGAAACACCATATATTTT
TRBJ2-7,-,-,TRBV6-1,CASSDPARLGEQYF,TGTGCCAGCAGTGACCCAGCCCGGTTGGGAGAGCAGTACTTC
TRBJ1-4,many,-,TRBV6-2/TRBV6-3,CASSSAGPKLFF,TGTGCCAGCAGTTCGGCGGGGCCAAAACTGTTTTTT
TRBJ2-7,many,-,TRBV20-1,CSARAILGGGQYF,TGCAGTGCTAGAGCAATTTTGGGGGGCGGACAGTACTTC
TRBJ1-6,-,-,TRBV11-2,CASGQGSHNSPLHF,TGTGCCAGCGGCCAGGGATCCCATAATTCACCCCTCCACTTT
TRBJ2-5,-,TRBD1,TRBV29-1,CSVEIGGPQTQYF,TGCAGCGTTGAAATAGGGGGCCCGCAGACCCAGTACTTC
TRBJ1-2,-,-,TRBV7-2,CASSLVTTLNYGYTF,TGTGCCAGCAGCTTAGTGACCACCTTAAACTATGGCTACACCTTC
TRBJ2-7,few,-,TRBV19,CATAQPGGDPTYEQYF,TGTGCCACCGCCCAACCCGGCGGAGACCCCACTTACGAGCAGTACTTT
TRBJ2-5,-,-,TRBV5-1,CASSLDSPGETQYF,TGCGCCAGCAGCTTAGACAGTCCTGGGGAGACCCAGTACTTC
TRBJ2-2,-,-,TRBV30,CAWNAGGELFF,TGTGCCTGGAACGCAGGGGGGGAGCTGTTTTTT
TRBJ1-1,-,TRBD1,TRBV20-1,CSARGSGGRRTEAFF,TGCAGTGCTAGAGGATCAGGGGGCAGAAGGACTGAAGCTTTCTTT
TRBJ1-4,many,TRBD1,TRBV7-8,CASSLGQGALNEKLFF,TGTGCCAGCAGCTTAGGGCAGGGGGCCCTTAATGAAAAACTGTTTTTT
TRBJ1-2,few,-,TRBV15,CATSRGGASYGYTF,TGTGCCACCAGCAGGGGCGGGGCTTCCTATGGCTACACCTTC
TRBJ2-7,-,-,TRBV19,CASSVTVESEQYF,TGTGCCAGTAGTGTTACAGTCGAATCCGAGCAGTACTTC
TRBJ1-5,many,-,TRBV2,CASSGDGGNQPQHF,TGTGCCAGCAGCGGGGACGGCGGCAATCAGCCCCAGCATTTT
TRBJ2-5,many,TRBD2,TRBV19,CASSSGLGEVETQYF,TGTGCCAGTAGTTCGGGACTAGGGGAAGTGGAGACCCAGTACTTC
TRBJ2-2,few,-,TRBV30,CAWTPPPGNTGELFF,TGTGCCTGGACTCCACCCCCAGGGAACACCGGGGAGCTGTTTTTT
TRBJ2-7,few,TRBD1,TRBV29-1,CSVAGTGSHEQYF,TGCAGCGTTGCTGGGACAGGGAGCCACGAGCAGTACTTC
TRBJ2-5,-,-,TRBV5-1,CASSPGTRGARQETQYF,TGCGCCAGCAGCCCGGGGACACGTGGGGCGCGTCAAGAGACCCAGTACTTC
TRBJ1-1,many,-,TRBV6-1,CAAGTEAFF,TGTGCCGCCGGCACTGAAGCTTTCTTT
TRBJ1-4,many,TRBD1,TRBV12-3/TRBV12-4,CASRPGQHIEKLFF,TGTGCCAGCAGGCCGGGACAGCATATAGAAAAACTGTTTTTT
TRBJ1-2,many,-,TRBV28,CASSPTQDNYGYTF,TGTGCCAGCAGTCCCACACAGGATAACTATGGCTACACCTTC
TRBJ2-5,many,-,TRBV20-1,CSASQTVEETQYF,TGCAGTGCTAGCCAGACAGTCGAAGAGACCCAGTACTTC
TRBJ2-7,-,-,TRBV27,CASSSPSGEQYF,TGTGCCAGCAGCTCTCCTTCGGGAGAGCAGTACTTC
TRBJ2-2,few,TRBD1,TRBV19,CASSIVGGGAGELFF,TGTGCCAGTAGTATAGTAGGGGGCGGTGCCGGGGAGCTGTTTTTT
TRBJ2-5,many,-,TRBV11-1,CASSQFSDMQETQYF,TGTGCCAGCAGCCAATTCTCAGACATGCAGGAGACCCAGTACTTC
TRBJ1-3,-,-,TRBV28,CASSLRGLGNTIYF,TGTGCCAGCAGTTTACGGGGGCTCGGAAACACCATATATTTT
TRBJ2-4,-,TRBD1,TRBV5-1,CASSLEDRAPQYF,TGCGCCAGCAGCTTGGAGGACAGGGCCCCTCAGTACTTC
TRBJ2-7,few,TRBD2,TRBV20-1,CSARNSGRISYEQYF,TGCAGTGCTAGAAATAGCGGGAGGATCTCCTACGAGCAGTACTTC
TRBJ2-2,-,-,TRBV10-3,CAISGDRWNGELFF,TGTGCCATCAGTGGCGACAGGTGGAACGGGGAGCTGTTTTTT
TRBJ2-7,-,-,TRBV30,CAWRKQVFPYEQYF,TGTGCCTGGAGGAAACAGGTTTTCCCCTACGAGCAGTACTTC
TRBJ2-5,many,-,TRBV7-2,CASSPWDKETQYF,TGTGCCAGCAGCCCCTGGGACAAAGAGACCCAGTACTTC
TRBJ1-1,few,-,TRBV3-1,CASSPGAVNTEAFF,TGTGCCAGCAGCCCGGGGGCCGTGAACACTGAAGCTTTCTTT
TRBJ1-1,many,-,TRBV6-1,CASRTADTEAFF,TGTGCCAGCAGGACCGCGGACACTGAAGCTTTCTTT
TRBJ1-2,few,-,TRBV4-1,CASSQVQEGGYTF,TGCGCCAGCAGCCAAGTACAGGAAGGTGGCTACACCTTC
TRBJ1-1,many,-,TRBV2,CASSSDRNQEKAFF,TGTGCCAGCAGCTCAGACCGCAATCAAGAAAAAGCTTTCTTT
TRBJ2-4,many,-,TRBV28,CASRVGHRNIQYF,TGTGCCAGCAGGGTGGGGCATAGAAACATTCAGTACTTC
TRBJ2-7,-,-,TRBV30,CAWGGDYEQYF,TGTGCCTGGGGCGGGGACTACGAGCAGTACTTC
TRBJ2-7,many,-,TRBV2,CASKRSPYEQYF,TGTGCCAGCAAAAGAAGCCCCTACGAGCAGTACTTC
TRBJ2-7,few,TRBD1,TRBV6-5,CASSSPLKGQGGSYEQYF,TGTGCCAGCAGTTCGCCTCTTAAGGGACAGGGCGGCTCCTACGAGCAGTACTTC
TRBJ1-6,many,TRBD1,TRBV28,CASSFGTGGLDNSPLHF,TGTGCCAGCAGTTTCGGGACAGGGGGCTTAGATAATTCACCCCTCCACTTT
TRBJ1-5,few,TRBD1,TRBV30,CAWSVRGQGDQPQHF,TGTGCCTGGAGTGTTAGAGGACAGGGCGATCAGCCCCAGCATTTT
TRBJ2-6,-,TRBD2,TRBV9,CASSHPGGSSGANVLTF,TGTGCCAGCAGCCATCCCGGGGGGTCTTCTGGGGCCAACGTCCTGACTTTC